This T cell receptor beta chain originates from a study of T cell repertoires in cytomegalovirus infection. Overall study findings and caveats: In two of eight donors, the top clonotype was HLA-C-restricted CMV-specific.

MiXCR was run by TCRdb on the reads, yielding one entry per CDR3 protein. This table has 400,000 to 550,000 distinct CDR3 sequences, about 10% appearing once. This clonotype came up many times. The antigen remains undetermined. The sequencing input was PBMCs. The source is a human donor in good health (CMV status not recorded). Some clones in this sample may be carry-over from other donors' samples.

CDR3 in DNA: TGTGCCAGCAGTCCATTATATAACAGGGACGAGCAGTACTTC. Protein sequence: CASSPLYNRDEQYF. The chain is built from TRBV12-3 or TRBV12-4 and TRBJ2-7; D may be TRBD1 (6 bases). This CDR3 has 14 amino acids. V was shortened by 5 bases and J by 5 bases, with 16 bases between the two germline ends.